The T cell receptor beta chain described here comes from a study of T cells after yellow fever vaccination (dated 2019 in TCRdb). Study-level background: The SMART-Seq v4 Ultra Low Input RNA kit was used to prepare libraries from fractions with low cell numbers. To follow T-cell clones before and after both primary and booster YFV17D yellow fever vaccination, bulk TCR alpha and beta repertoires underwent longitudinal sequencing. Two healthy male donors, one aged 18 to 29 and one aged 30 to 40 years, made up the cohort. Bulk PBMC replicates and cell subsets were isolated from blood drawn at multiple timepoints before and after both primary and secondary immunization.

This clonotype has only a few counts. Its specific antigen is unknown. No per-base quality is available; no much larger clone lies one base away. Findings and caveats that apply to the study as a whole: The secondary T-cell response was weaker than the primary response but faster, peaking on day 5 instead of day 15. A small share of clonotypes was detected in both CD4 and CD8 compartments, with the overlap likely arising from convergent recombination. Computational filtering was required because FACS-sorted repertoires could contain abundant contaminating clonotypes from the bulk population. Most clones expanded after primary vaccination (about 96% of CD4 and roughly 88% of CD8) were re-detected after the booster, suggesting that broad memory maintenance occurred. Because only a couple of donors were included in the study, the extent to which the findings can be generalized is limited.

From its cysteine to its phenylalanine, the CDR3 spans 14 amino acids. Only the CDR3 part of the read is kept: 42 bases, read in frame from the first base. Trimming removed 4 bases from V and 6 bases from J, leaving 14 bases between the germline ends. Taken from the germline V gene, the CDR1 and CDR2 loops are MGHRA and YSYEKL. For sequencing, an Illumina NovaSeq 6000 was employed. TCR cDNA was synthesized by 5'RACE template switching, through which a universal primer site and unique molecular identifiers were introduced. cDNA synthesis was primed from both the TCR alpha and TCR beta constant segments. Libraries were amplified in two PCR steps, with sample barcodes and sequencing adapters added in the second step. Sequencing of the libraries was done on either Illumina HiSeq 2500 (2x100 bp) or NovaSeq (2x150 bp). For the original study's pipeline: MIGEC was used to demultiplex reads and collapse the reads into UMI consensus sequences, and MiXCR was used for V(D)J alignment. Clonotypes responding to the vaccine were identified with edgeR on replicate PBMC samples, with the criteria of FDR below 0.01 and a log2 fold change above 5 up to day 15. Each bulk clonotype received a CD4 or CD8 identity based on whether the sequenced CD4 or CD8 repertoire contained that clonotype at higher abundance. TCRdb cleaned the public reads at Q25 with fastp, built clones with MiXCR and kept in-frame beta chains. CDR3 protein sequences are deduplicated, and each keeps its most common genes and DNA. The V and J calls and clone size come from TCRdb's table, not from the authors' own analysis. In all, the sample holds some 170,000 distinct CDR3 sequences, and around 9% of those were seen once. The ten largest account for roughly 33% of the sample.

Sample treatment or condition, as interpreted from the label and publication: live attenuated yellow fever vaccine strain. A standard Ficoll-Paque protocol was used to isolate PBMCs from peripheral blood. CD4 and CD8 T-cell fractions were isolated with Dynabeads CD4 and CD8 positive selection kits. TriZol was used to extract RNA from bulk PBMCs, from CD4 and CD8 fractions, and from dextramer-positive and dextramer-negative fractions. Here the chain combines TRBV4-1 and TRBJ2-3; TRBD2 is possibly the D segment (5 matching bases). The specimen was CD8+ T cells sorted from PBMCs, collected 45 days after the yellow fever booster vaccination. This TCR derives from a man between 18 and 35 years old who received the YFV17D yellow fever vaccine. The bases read TGCGCCAGCAGCCGGCGGGTAGCTGGCGATACGCAGTATTTT. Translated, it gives CASSRRVAGDTQYF.